What follows is one TCR beta chain and its context. V shed 5 bases and J 2 bases; nucleotides not matched to a gene: 11. The V gene's germline CDR1 is SGHVS and CDR2 FNYEAQ. This CDR3 contains 17 residues. TCRdb keeps only in-frame clones here, not all; method: immunoSEQ multiplex PCR. The table shows roughly 58,000 clones, with under 95% occurring only once. This entry is derived from a study of early stage breast cancer tumors. Input material: blood. The clonotype was recovered from a person aged 70 to 80 with breast cancer. The chain links TRBV7-6 to TRBJ2-3; 9 bases fit TRBD2. CDR3 region: CASSPWISGGSTDTQYF. The DNA of the CDR3 is TGTGCCAGCAGCCCCTGGATTAGCGGGGGATCCACAGATACGCAGTATTTT.